Listed below are T cell receptor beta chains from one sample, sequenced in a study of shared clonotypes between healthy human individuals. Libraries were prepared by immunoSEQ multiplex PCR; TCRdb keeps only in-frame clonotypes and omits some of them. Here the sample spans around 510,000 clones, approximately 95% being singletons. The material sequenced was naive CD4+ T cells sorted from blood. The receptors originated from a woman in her twenties or thirties in good health. Each CDR3 is given with its conserved first and last residue. D genes are given only for firm matches. Rows may omit the clone size; those that give it use once, few, many or a size class.

NA	TRBV29-1	TRBD2	TRBJ2-1	CSVRGTSGRRSYNEQFF	TGCAGCGTTCGCGGGACTAGCGGGAGGCGTTCCTACAATGAGCAGTTCTTC
NA	TRBV6-1	NA	TRBJ2-7	CASSEVRTGKRYEQYF	TGTGCCAGCAGTGAAGTCAGAACGGGGAAGAGGTACGAGCAGTACTTC
NA	TRBV28	NA	TRBJ2-7	CASSLDLGDKSYEQYF	TGTGCCAGCAGTTTAGATTTGGGGGACAAATCCTACGAGCAGTACTTC
NA	TRBV6-5	NA	TRBJ2-7	CASSGPRLGSYEQYF	TGTGCCAGCAGTGGGCCAAGACTAGGCTCCTACGAGCAGTACTTC
NA	TRBV5-1	TRBD2	TRBJ2-7	CASSLLETSGTGSYEQYF	TGCGCCAGCAGCTTGTTGGAGACTAGCGGGACTGGCTCCTACGAGCAGTACTTC
NA	TRBV27	NA	TRBJ2-1	CASRGDAGVVNEQFF	TGTGCCAGCAGGGGGGACGCAGGGGTGGTGAATGAGCAGTTCTTC
NA	TRBV6-1	TRBD1	TRBJ1-2	CASSEVGGFPYGYTF	TGTGCCAGCAGTGAAGTAGGGGGCTTCCCCTATGGCTACACCTTC
once	TRBV28	NA	TRBJ1-4	CASSLAGPHATNEKLFF	TGTGCCAGCAGTTTGGCGGGGCCACACGCAACTAATGAAAAACTGTTTTTT
NA	TRBV7-8	NA	TRBJ2-1	CASSSFQGSSYNEQFF	TGTGCCAGCAGCTCCTTTCAAGGATCGTCCTACAATGAGCAGTTCTTC
NA	TRBV15	TRBD2	TRBJ2-1	CATSSGASGSSYNEQFF	TGTGCCACCAGCAGCGGCGCTAGCGGGAGCTCCTACAATGAGCAGTTCTTC
NA	TRBV19	TRBD2	TRBJ2-2	CASKEGGSLSGELFF	TGTGCCAGTAAAGAGGGCGGGAGTCTGAGTGGGGAGCTGTTTTTT
NA	TRBV2	NA	TRBJ1-6	CASSQTDSVNSPLHF	TGTGCCAGCAGTCAGACTGACTCGGTTAATTCACCCCTCCACTTT
NA	TRBV7-2	TRBD2	TRBJ2-4	CASSPGWREWGNIQYF	TGTGCCAGCAGCCCCGGCTGGCGGGAGTGGGGAAACATTCAGTACTTC
NA	TRBV7-6	TRBD2	TRBJ2-7	CASSFRLAGDEQYF	TGTGCCAGCAGCTTCAGGCTAGCGGGAGACGAGCAGTACTTC
once	TRBV27	TRBD2	TRBJ2-7	CASSLSLLAASSYEQYF	TGTGCCAGCAGTTTATCTTTACTAGCGGCAAGCTCCTACGAGCAGTACTTC
NA	TRBV27	TRBD1	TRBJ2-7	CASSPWTGRTYEQYF	TGTGCCAGCAGTCCCTGGACAGGCCGTACCTACGAGCAGTACTTC
NA	TRBV10-3	NA	TRBJ2-5	CAISESGAAQYF	TGTGCCATCAGTGAGTCCGGGGCGGCCCAGTACTTC
NA	TRBV18	NA	TRBJ1-5	CASAAGADQPQHF	TGTGCCAGCGCCGCGGGGGCCGATCAGCCCCAGCATTTT
NA	TRBV11-2	NA	TRBJ1-3	CASSLHYTAGNTIYF	TGTGCCAGCAGCCTTCATTACACGGCTGGAAACACCATATATTTT
once	TRBV5-6	TRBD1	TRBJ1-6	CASSPGQGYLSPLHF	TGTGCCAGCAGCCCTGGACAGGGATACCTTTCACCCCTCCACTTT
NA	TRBV2	TRBD1	TRBJ1-1	CAIHNTGGRTEAFF	TGTGCCATACATAATACAGGGGGCCGCACTGAAGCTTTCTTT
NA	TRBV6-6	TRBD2	TRBJ2-3	CATYSNGRMSDTQYF	TGTGCCACGTATTCTAACGGGAGGATGTCAGATACGCAGTATTTT
NA	TRBV5-1	NA	TRBJ1-1	CASSSRTADAQAFF	TGCGCCAGCAGTTCCCGGACAGCAGACGCCCAAGCTTTCTTT
NA	TRBV5-6	TRBD2	TRBJ2-1	CASSPGLAGANEQFF	TGTGCCAGCAGCCCCGGACTAGCGGGAGCCAATGAGCAGTTCTTC
once	TRBV2	TRBD1	TRBJ1-5	CASSEPRQGFYQPQHF	TGTGCCAGCAGTGAACCCCGACAGGGGTTTTACCAGCCCCAGCATTTT
NA	TRBV5-8	TRBD2	TRBJ2-7	CASRLTSGRSEQYF	TGTGCCAGCAGACTGACTAGCGGGAGGAGCGAGCAGTACTTC
NA	TRBV2	NA	TRBJ1-5	CASRGTGNQPQHF	TGTGCCAGCAGGGGGACGGGCAATCAGCCCCAGCATTTT
NA	TRBV28	NA	TRBJ2-3	CASSSPWQASSDTQYF	TGTGCCAGCAGTTCACCTTGGCAGGCATCGTCAGATACGCAGTATTTT
once	TRBV20-1	NA	TRBJ2-7	CSARMEYEQYF	TGCAGTGCTAGAATGGAATACGAGCAGTACTTC